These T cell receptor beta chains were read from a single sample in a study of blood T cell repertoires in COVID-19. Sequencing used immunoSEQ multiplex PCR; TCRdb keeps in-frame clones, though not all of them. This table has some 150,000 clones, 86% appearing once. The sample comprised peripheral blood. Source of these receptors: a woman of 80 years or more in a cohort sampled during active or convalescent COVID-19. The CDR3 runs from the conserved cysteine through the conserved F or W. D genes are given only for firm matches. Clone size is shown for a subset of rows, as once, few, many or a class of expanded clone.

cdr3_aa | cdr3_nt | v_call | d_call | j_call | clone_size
CASSDQRGVSTDTQYF | TGTGCCAGCAGTGACCAGCGGGGGGTTAGCACAGATACGCAGTATTTT | TRBV6-1 | TRBD2 | TRBJ2-3 | NA
CATSRDSVHEQFF | TGTGCCACCAGCAGAGATTCCGTCCATGAGCAGTTCTTC | TRBV15 | NA | TRBJ2-1 | few
CASSLEFQGINSPLHF | TGTGCCAGCAGCTTAGAATTTCAGGGTATTAATTCACCCCTCCACTTT | TRBV7-9 | NA | TRBJ1-6 | NA
CASSLNTGGSGNTIYF | TGCGCCAGCAGCTTAAACACAGGGGGCTCTGGAAACACCATATATTTT | TRBV5-1 | TRBD1 | TRBJ1-3 | NA
CASSPTGASRHGYTF | TGTGCCAGCTCACCAACAGGGGCGAGTCGCCATGGCTACACCTTC | TRBV18 | TRBD1 | TRBJ1-2 | NA
CASSRRDRGNTIYF | TGTGCCAGCTCACGTCGGGACAGAGGAAACACCATATATTTT | TRBV18 | TRBD1 | TRBJ1-3 | NA
CASSYSSPTRGTEAFF | TGTGCCAGCAGTTACTCGTCCCCCACTAGGGGGACTGAAGCTTTCTTT | TRBV6-6 | NA | TRBJ1-1 | NA
CASSSRRAGLREQYF | TGTGCCAGCAGTTCCAGGAGGGCAGGGCTGAGGGAGCAGTACTTC | TRBV6-5 | NA | TRBJ2-7 | NA
CASSQGTVSNTEAFF | TGTGCCAGCAGCCAAGGGACAGTTTCCAACACTGAAGCTTTCTTT | TRBV3-1/TRBV3-2 | NA | TRBJ1-1 | NA
CASSLLSLAGGQNEQFF | TGTGCCAGCAGCTTGCTTAGCCTAGCGGGAGGTCAAAATGAGCAGTTCTTC | TRBV5-6 | TRBD2 | TRBJ2-1 | NA
CATSAAGGADTQYF | TGTGCCACCAGTGCGGCGGGAGGGGCAGATACGCAGTATTTT | TRBV24-1 | TRBD2 | TRBJ2-3 | NA
CASSVMGQQETQYF | TGTGCCAGCAGTGTAATGGGACAGCAAGAGACCCAGTACTTC | TRBV27 | TRBD1 | TRBJ2-5 | few
CASSESTGQSTDTQYF | TGCGCCAGCAGTGAGTCGACGGGACAGAGCACAGATACGCAGTATTTT | TRBV10-1 | TRBD1 | TRBJ2-3 | NA
CASSLEGHTYGYTF | TGCGCCAGCAGCTTGGAAGGACATACCTATGGCTACACCTTC | TRBV5-1 | NA | TRBJ1-2 | NA
CTSSSETSGGFQETQYF | TGCACCAGCAGCTCCGAGACTAGCGGGGGGTTCCAAGAGACCCAGTACTTC | TRBV1 | NA | TRBJ2-5 | NA
CASSSRGIYNEQFF | TGTGCCAGCAGCTCTCGGGGGATCTACAATGAGCAGTTCTTC | TRBV11-3 | NA | TRBJ2-1 | once
CAWKQFMNTEAFF | TGTGCCTGGAAACAGTTCATGAACACTGAAGCTTTCTTT | TRBV30 | NA | TRBJ1-1 | once
CASSHGLAGVTKNIQYF | TGCGCCAGCAGCCATGGACTAGCGGGGGTAACCAAAAACATTCAGTACTTC | TRBV4-1 | TRBD2 | TRBJ2-4 | once
CASSYRGGGEKLFF | TGTGCCAGCAGCTACAGGGGGGGTGGTGAAAAACTGTTTTTT | TRBV5-6 | TRBD1 | TRBJ1-4 | NA
CASSMAGIEKLFF | TGTGCCAGTAGTATGGCAGGGATTGAAAAACTGTTTTTT | TRBV19 | NA | TRBJ1-4 | NA
CASSSGWGLETQYF | TGTGCCAGCAGCTCTGGTTGGGGCTTAGAGACCCAGTACTTC | TRBV5-5 | NA | TRBJ2-5 | NA
CASIRDTGASSYGYTF | TGTGCCAGCATACGGGATACAGGGGCTTCGAGCTATGGCTACACCTTC | TRBV2 | TRBD1 | TRBJ1-2 | NA
CASSSRGGLYNEQFF | TGTGCCAGCAGCTCTCGGGGGGGCCTCTACAATGAGCAGTTCTTC | TRBV7-8 | TRBD2 | TRBJ2-1 | NA